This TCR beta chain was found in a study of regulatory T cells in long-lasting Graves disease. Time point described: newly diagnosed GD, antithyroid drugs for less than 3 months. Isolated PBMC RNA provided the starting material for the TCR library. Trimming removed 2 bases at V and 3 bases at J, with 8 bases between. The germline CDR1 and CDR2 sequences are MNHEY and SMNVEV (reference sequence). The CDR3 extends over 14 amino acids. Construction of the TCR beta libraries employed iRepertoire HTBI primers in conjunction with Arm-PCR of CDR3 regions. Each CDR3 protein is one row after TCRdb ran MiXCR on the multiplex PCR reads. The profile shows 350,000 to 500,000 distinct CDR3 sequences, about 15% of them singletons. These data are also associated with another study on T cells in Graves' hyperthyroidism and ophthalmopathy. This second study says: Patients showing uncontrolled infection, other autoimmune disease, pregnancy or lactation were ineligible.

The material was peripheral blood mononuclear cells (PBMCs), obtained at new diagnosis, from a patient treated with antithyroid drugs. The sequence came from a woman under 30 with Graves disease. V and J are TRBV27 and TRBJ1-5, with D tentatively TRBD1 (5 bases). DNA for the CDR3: TGTGCCAGCAGTTTACGAGGGGTCAATCAGCCCCAGCATTTT. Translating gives CASSLRGVNQPQHF.